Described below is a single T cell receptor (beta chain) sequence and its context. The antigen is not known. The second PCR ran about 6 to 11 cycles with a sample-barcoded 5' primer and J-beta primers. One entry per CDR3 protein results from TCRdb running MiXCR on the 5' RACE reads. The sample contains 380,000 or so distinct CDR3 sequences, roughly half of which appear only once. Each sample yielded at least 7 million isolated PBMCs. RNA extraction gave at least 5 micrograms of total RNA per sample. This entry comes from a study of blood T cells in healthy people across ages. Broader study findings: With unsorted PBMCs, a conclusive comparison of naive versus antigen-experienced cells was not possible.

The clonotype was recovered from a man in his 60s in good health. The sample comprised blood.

The CDR3 coding sequence is TGTGCCAGCAGCCAAGATCCCTACGACACAGATACGCAGTATTTT. Protein sequence: CASSQDPYDTDTQYF. The gene calls are TRBV4-2 and TRBJ2-3; D is unresolved. The V and J ends lost 0 bases and 2 bases respectively, with 9 bases between them. CDR3 size: 15 residues. The germline V gene encodes CDR1 LGHNA and CDR2 YNFKEQ.